These T cell receptor beta chains were read from a single sample in a study of T cells in Graves' hyperthyroidism and ophthalmopathy. Each CDR3 protein is one row after TCRdb ran MiXCR on the multiplex PCR reads. The table shows about 180,000 distinct CDR3 sequences, with about 9.4% occurring only once. Sequencing was carried out using blood. These receptors originate from a woman between 18 and 30 years old with Graves' hyperthyroidism that later progressed to Graves' ophthalmopathy. The conserved cysteine and the conserved F or W are not part of the CDR3 here. Rows may omit the clone size; those that give it use once, few, many or a size class.

CDR3aa | v_gene | len | abundance | j_gene
ASSPRGNTEAF | TRBV13 | 11 | many | TRBJ1-1
ASSQESGSTSYEQY | TRBV4-2 | 14 | NA | TRBJ2-7
ASSSGLVQLNEQF | TRBV7-3 | 13 | NA | TRBJ2-1
ASSPRLYNTGELF | TRBV11-2 | 13 | many | TRBJ2-2
ASSPLTGVAGELF | TRBV11-2 | 13 | NA | TRBJ2-2
ASSISRGDEQF | TRBV18 | 11 | few | TRBJ2-1
SAKTSSDKTQY | TRBV20-1 | 11 | many | TRBJ2-5
ASSVGGAPNEQF | TRBV9 | 12 | few | TRBJ2-1
ASKIGRNYGYT | TRBV27 | 11 | many | TRBJ1-2
ASSLIADTQY | TRBV7-9 | 10 | many | TRBJ2-3
SARGKPSQGVGSQPQH | TRBV20-1 | 16 | many | TRBJ1-5
ASTRLAGTSTDTQY | TRBV6-1 | 14 | NA | TRBJ2-3
ASSLSGAGNTIY | TRBV7-3 | 12 | many | TRBJ1-3
ASSRDGEGNSPLH | TRBV4-1 | 13 | few | TRBJ1-6
ASSMTGQETQY | TRBV27 | 11 | many | TRBJ2-5
AWMGVTEAF | TRBV30 | 9 | many | TRBJ1-1
SAPPGGTGGNSPLH | TRBV20-1 | 14 | NA | TRBJ1-6
ASSLQGAIGELF | TRBV5-1 | 12 | NA | TRBJ2-2
ASSFWRGGQPQH | TRBV12-3/TRBV12-4 | 12 | many | TRBJ1-5
ASKTGNTEAF | TRBV19 | 10 | many | TRBJ1-1
ASIREKSGNTIY | TRBV6-1 | 12 | NA | TRBJ1-3
ASSPVASGAWGDTQY | TRBV18 | 15 | NA | TRBJ2-3
ASSLGTSGANVLT | TRBV5-6 | 13 | NA | TRBJ2-6
ASGGETQY | TRBV6-1 | 8 | many | TRBJ2-5
ASSVGGAPNQPQH | TRBV9 | 13 | few | TRBJ1-5
ASSLRGLVVLNEQF | TRBV28 | 14 | many | TRBJ2-1
ASSQWFMGNTYEQY | TRBV3-1 | 14 | once | TRBJ2-7
SARDPTAGAF | TRBV20-1 | 10 | many | TRBJ1-1
ASSLRDSGASYEQY | TRBV4-1 | 14 | few | TRBJ2-7
ASDRGNTGELF | TRBV6-1 | 11 | many | TRBJ2-2
ASSEWGISNQPQH | TRBV2 | 13 | many | TRBJ1-5
ASSSGTANTEAF | TRBV28 | 12 | many | TRBJ1-1
ASRPSEVGGYT | TRBV5-4 | 11 | NA | TRBJ1-2
ASGRTDDYT | TRBV19 | 9 | many | TRBJ1-2
ASSHSYEQY | TRBV6-2/TRBV6-3 | 9 | many | TRBJ2-7
ASSLDFGIAVTDTQY | TRBV27 | 15 | many | TRBJ2-3
ASSRTSGGFSTDTQY | TRBV18 | 15 | many | TRBJ2-3
ASSQDQGGFYGYT | TRBV4-2 | 13 | few | TRBJ1-2
ASSPDRVTDTQY | TRBV28 | 12 | NA | TRBJ2-3
ASSYGTSGAGTDTQY | TRBV6-2/TRBV6-3 | 15 | many | TRBJ2-3
ASSPIGANIQY | TRBV14 | 11 | many | TRBJ2-4
ASSQGDPSGSGEQY | TRBV3-1 | 14 | many | TRBJ2-7
ASTGSMNTEAF | TRBV12-3/TRBV12-4 | 11 | NA | TRBJ1-1
ASSLGVSTHNEQF | TRBV11-3 | 13 | many | TRBJ2-1
ASRADGRHQPQH | TRBV6-1 | 12 | many | TRBJ1-5
SVAGGSVEQY | TRBV29-1 | 10 | NA | TRBJ2-7
ASSVDGRPTGELF | TRBV9 | 13 | few | TRBJ2-2
ASSEFISGANVLT | TRBV2 | 13 | many | TRBJ2-6
ASRLTRLNTEAF | TRBV28 | 12 | many | TRBJ1-1
ASSIRSYLGPDTQY | TRBV19 | 14 | few | TRBJ2-3
ASRDGPATNEKLF | TRBV6-1 | 13 | few | TRBJ1-4
ASSQGWEQY | TRBV3-1 | 9 | few | TRBJ2-7